This T cell receptor (beta chain) came from a study of T cells after yellow fever vaccination. Study overall: Preparation used SMART-Seq v4 Ultra Low Input for the low-cell-number fractions.

Germline CDR1 reads MNHEY; CDR2 reads SVGEGT. V lost 8 bases and J 0 bases, leaving 14 bases between the germline ends. The CDR3 is 14 amino acids. TCRdb recomputed calls from the 5' RACE reads with MiXCR, one row per CDR3 protein. The table records approximately 450,000 distinct CDR3 sequences, 18% of them present only once. This clonotype originated in a man aged 18 to 35 who received the YFV17D yellow fever vaccine. Specimen: PBMCs, collected before the yellow fever booster vaccination. This chain connects TRBV6-2 or TRBV6-3 to TRBJ2-7; D possibly corresponds to TRBD2 (5 bases). The CDR3 loop reads CASGLPGSSYEQYV. The CDR3 nucleotides are TGTGCCAGCGGGCTACCGGGGAGCTCCTACGAGCAGTACGTC.